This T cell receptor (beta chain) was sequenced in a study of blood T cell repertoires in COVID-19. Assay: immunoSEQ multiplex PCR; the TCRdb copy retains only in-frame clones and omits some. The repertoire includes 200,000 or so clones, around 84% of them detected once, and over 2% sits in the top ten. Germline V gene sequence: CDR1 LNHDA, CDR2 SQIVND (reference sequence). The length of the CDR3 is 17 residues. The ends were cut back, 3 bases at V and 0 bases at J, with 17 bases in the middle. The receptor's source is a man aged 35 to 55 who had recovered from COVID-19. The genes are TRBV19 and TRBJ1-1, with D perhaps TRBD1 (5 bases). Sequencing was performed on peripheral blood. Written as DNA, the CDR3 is TGTGCCAGTAGTATTGGGACTCAGGACGGCATGAACACTGAAGCTTTCTTT. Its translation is CASSIGTQDGMNTEAFF.